This TCR beta chain is drawn from a study of CD8+ T cells in alopecia areata. By share, this clone ranks as medium-sized. Following extraction, RNA underwent reverse transcription to cDNA, which served as the sequencing template. Some clones are missing from TCRdb's copy, which holds only in-frame ones; the method was immunoSEQ multiplex PCR. The sample carries 60,000 to 65,000 clones, 40% to 50% recorded once. The V end was cut by 5 bases, the J end by 3 bases, with 23 bases between. The CDR3 is made up of 17 amino acids. Germline CDR1 SGHVS, CDR2 FNYEAQ. This TCR came from a human donor with alopecia areata. The sequencing input was NKG2D-low CD8+ T cells sorted from blood. The rearrangement joins TRBV7-6 to TRBJ2-7; D may correspond to TRBD1 or TRBD2 (8 bases each). The CDR3 sequence: CASSQGQGLGHGYEQYF. In nucleotides, the CDR3 is TGTGCCAGCAGCCAAGGACAGGGACTAGGCCATGGCTACGAGCAGTACTTC.